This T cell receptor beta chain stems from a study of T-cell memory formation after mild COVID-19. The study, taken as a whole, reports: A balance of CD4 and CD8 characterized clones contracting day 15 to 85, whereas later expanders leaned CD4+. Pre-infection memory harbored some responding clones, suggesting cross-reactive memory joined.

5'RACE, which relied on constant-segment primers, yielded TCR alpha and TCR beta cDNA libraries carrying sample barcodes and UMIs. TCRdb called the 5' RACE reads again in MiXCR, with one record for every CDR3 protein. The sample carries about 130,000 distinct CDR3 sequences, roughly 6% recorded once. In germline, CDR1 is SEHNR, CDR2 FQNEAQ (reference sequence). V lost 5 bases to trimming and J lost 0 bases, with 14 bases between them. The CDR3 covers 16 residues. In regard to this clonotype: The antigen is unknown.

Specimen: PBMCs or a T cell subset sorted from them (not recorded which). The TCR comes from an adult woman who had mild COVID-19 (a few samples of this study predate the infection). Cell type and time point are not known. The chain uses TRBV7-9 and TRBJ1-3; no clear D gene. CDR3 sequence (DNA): TGTGCCAGCAGCGAAAAAAGACGGGTCTCTGGAAACACCATATATTTT. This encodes CASSEKRRVSGNTIYF.